A single sample is the source of the 20 T cell receptor beta chains below, sequenced in a study of neurological immune-mediated disorders. TCRdb re-analysed the 5' RACE reads in MiXCR, keeping a single row per CDR3 protein. The profile shows about 30,000 distinct CDR3 sequences, 5.5% to 6% of them singletons. Sample: CD4+ T cells from blood. The origin of the receptors is a woman between 45 and 65 years old in good health.

This clonotype was seen repeatedly, ten times or more. This chain uses TRBV7-9 with TRBJ2-7; no reliable D call. Trimming shortened V by 0 bases and J by 6 bases, and 12 bases separated the two germline ends. The germline CDR1 and CDR2 sequences are SEHNR and FQNEAQ (reference sequence). The CDR3 contains 14 residues. CDR3 sequence: CASSLASGFLEQYF. Here the CDR3 DNA reads TGTGCCAGCAGCTTAGCCTCAGGTTTTCTCGAGCAGTACTTC.

This clonotype was picked up many times. The V and J genes are TRBV7-3 and TRBJ2-1, with TRBD1 matching over 9 bases. V lost 3 bases, J lost 9 bases, and 3 bases stayed unmatched. Looked up from germline, CDR1 is SGHTA and CDR2 is FQGTGA. The length of the CDR3 is 13 residues. The CDR3 bases are TGTGCCAGCAGCTTGGGACAGGGTGGTGAGCAGTTCTTC. It encodes CASSLGQGGEQFF.

Many counts were recorded for this clonotype. DNA for the CDR3: TGCAGTGCTAGAGATCGGCAGGCAGGCGGCTACACCTTC. It translates to CSARDRQAGGYTF. The chain recombines TRBV20-1 with TRBJ1-2; no firm D call. Per germline, CDR1 DFQATT and CDR2 SNEGSKA (reference sequence). The ends were cut back, 0 bases at V and 8 bases at J, with 13 bases in the middle. This CDR3 comprises 13 residues.

This clonotype has a count of ten or more. The chain is built from TRBV20-1 and TRBJ1-2, with TRBD1 as a possible D gene (6 bases). The CDR3 is 12 amino acids. Trimming shortened V by 5 bases and J by 6 bases, and 13 bases separated the two germline ends. Germline-derived CDR1 and CDR2 are DFQATT and SNEGSKA (reference sequence). In DNA, the CDR3 is TGCAGTGCTGAGACAGGCTTCGATGGCTACACCTTC. It is translated as CSAETGFDGYTF.

This clonotype was seen many times. The chain joins TRBV4-3 to TRBJ2-1; D remains unclear. The CDR3 loop spans 13 amino acids. The germline V gene has CDR1 LGHNA and CDR2 YSLEER. The germline V and J ends were trimmed by 1 base and 7 bases, with 8 bases remaining between them. The CDR3 is CASSQGNLNEQFF. In nucleotides, the CDR3 is TGCGCCAGCAGCCAAGGAAACCTAAATGAGCAGTTCTTC.

This clonotype was recorded at least ten times. This rearrangement joins TRBV20-1 to TRBJ1-1; D is uncertain. V was pared by 6 bases and J by 4 bases, with 18 bases between. The CDR3 covers 14 residues. The germline V gene has CDR1 DFQATT and CDR2 SNEGSKA (reference sequence). As DNA, the CDR3 is TGCAGTGCGCCTCACTGGGCGCGGGGCACTGAAGCTTTCTTT. Translation gives CSAPHWARGTEAFF.

In this sample, this clonotype turned up many times. The rearrangement joins TRBV20-1 to TRBJ1-1; D gene ambiguous. This CDR3 has 13 amino acids. The V gene's germline CDR1 is DFQATT and CDR2 SNEGSKA (reference sequence). V was clipped by 5 bases and J by 4 bases, with 14 bases between them. As DNA, the CDR3 is TGCAGTGCTCCCCGGAAGCCGGGCACTGAAGCTTTCTTT. This gives the protein CSAPRKPGTEAFF.

At least ten counts were recorded for this clonotype. The chain is built from TRBV5-1 and TRBJ2-1; D might be TRBD2 (6 bases). V lost 4 bases, J lost 5 bases, and 10 bases lay in between. Per germline, CDR1 SGHRS and CDR2 YFSETQ. The CDR3 length is 13 residues. The CDR3, as DNA: TGCGCCAGCAGCCGGGACTTGGACAATGAGCAGTTCTTC. This gives the protein CASSRDLDNEQFF.

This clonotype has a count of ten or more. The gene calls are TRBV7-6 and TRBJ2-1; TRBD2 matches at 9 bases. Germline V gene sequence: CDR1 SGHVS, CDR2 FNYEAQ. This CDR3 is 17 amino acids long. The trim removed 1 base at V and 9 bases at J, leaving 13 bases unmatched. CDR3 DNA: TGTGCCAGCAGCTTAGAGGGTACTGGGCGGGGGGGCAGTGAGCAGTTCTTC. It specifies CASSLEGTGRGGSEQFF.

This clonotype showed up many times. This chain connects TRBV6-1 to TRBJ1-6; D uncertain. CDR1 is MNHNS and CDR2 is SASEGT in the germline V gene. This CDR3 is built from 10 residues. Trimming removed 1 base from V and 16 bases from J, with 5 bases in between. The CDR3 spells CASSEGRLHF. The CDR3 nucleotides are TGTGCCAGCAGTGAAGGCCGGCTCCACTTT.

This clonotype was counted ten times or more. This chain uses TRBV7-8 with TRBJ2-7; TRBD1 might be the D (6 bases). Trimming took 1 base from V and 2 from J, leaving 9 bases between them. The CDR3 loop spans 14 amino acids. Per the germline V gene, CDR1 is SGHVS and CDR2 is FQNEAQ. Written as DNA, the CDR3 is TGTGCCAGCAGCTTAGGGCGGACAGCCTACGAGCAGTACTTC. This gives the protein CASSLGRTAYEQYF.

This clonotype appeared many times. The chain carries TRBV20-1 and TRBJ2-3, with no clear D. In germline, CDR1 is DFQATT, CDR2 SNEGSKA (reference sequence). V was cut by 4 bases and J by 0 bases, with 5 bases left in between. This CDR3 region has 12 residues. The CDR3 DNA reads TGCAGTGCTACCGACAGCACAGATACGCAGTATTTT. It yields the protein CSATDSTDTQYF.

This chain uses TRBV7-9 with TRBJ2-1; possible D gene TRBD2, 6 bases. Trimming pared 5 bases from V and 5 bases from J, leaving 13 bases between. CDR1 is SEHNR, CDR2 FQNEAQ, per germline (reference sequence). The CDR3 totals 14 residues. CDR3 bases: TGTGCCAGCAGCCCGGCGGTAGCGGACAATGAGCAGTTCTTC. Protein product: CASSPAVADNEQFF.

This clonotype was seen ten or more times. V is TRBV6-2 or TRBV6-3 and J is TRBJ2-1; TRBD2 matches at 7 bases. J lost 5 bases, V lost 4 bases, and 8 bases had no gene match. The CDR3 has 15 residues. Looked up from germline, CDR1 is MNHEY and CDR2 is SVGEGT. The CDR3 nucleotides read TGTGCCAGCAGTTTTGGGGGACTACCAAACAATGAGCAGTTCTTC. Protein: CASSFGGLPNNEQFF.

This clonotype was counted at least ten times. The V call is TRBV5-1, the J call TRBJ2-7; D may be TRBD1 or TRBD2 (5 bases each). Trimming stripped 0 bases from V and 7 bases from J, with 17 bases between. The CDR3 extends over 15 amino acids. Germline CDR1 SGHRS, CDR2 YFSETQ. The CDR3 protein is CASSLVQGPSREQYF. The CDR3 DNA follows: TGCGCCAGCAGCTTGGTTCAGGGACCCTCCAGAGAGCAGTACTTC. Full variable domain (rest looked up from reference TRBV5-1 and TRBJ2-7): KAGVTQTPRYLIKTRGQQVTLSCSPISGHRSVSWYQQTPGQGLQFLFEYFSETQRNKGNFPGRFSGRQFSNSRSEMNVSTLELGDSALYLCASSLVQGPSREQYFGPGTRLTVT.

This clonotype was counted many times. The rearrangement links TRBV9 to TRBJ2-1; a possible D gene is TRBD1 (5 bases). The CDR3 contains 15 residues. The V end was cut by 2 bases, the J end by 0 bases, with 9 bases between. CDR1 and CDR2 from the germline V gene are SGDLS and YYNGEE. The CDR3 DNA is TGTGCCAGCAGCGTTCAGGGCAACTCCTACAATGAGCAGTTCTTC. Its protein is CASSVQGNSYNEQFF.

This clonotype was picked up many times. The chain uses TRBV3-1 and TRBJ2-1, with 8 bases fitting TRBD1. CDR1 and CDR2 from the germline V gene are LGHDT and YNNKEL (reference sequence). The V gene end was trimmed by 2 bases and the J gene end by 11 bases; junction bases not matched to a gene: 11. CDR3 length: 15 residues. The CDR3 region is CASSQQRQDRGKQFF. In DNA form, the CDR3 reads TGTGCCAGCAGCCAACAACGCCAAGACAGGGGTAAGCAGTTCTTC.

This clonotype was seen at least ten times. The gene calls are TRBV18 and TRBJ2-7; 7 positions agree with TRBD1. Trimming took 3 bases from V and 0 from J; bases not matched to a gene: 8. The CDR3 totals 16 residues. From germline, CDR1 is KGHSH and CDR2 LQKENI. CDR3 loop: CASSPQQGQTSYEQYF. The DNA for the CDR3 is TGTGCCAGCTCACCGCAGCAGGGACAGACCTCCTACGAGCAGTACTTC.

This clonotype was observed at least ten times. The chain is built from TRBV2 and TRBJ1-2; D remains ambiguous. Germline V gene data show CDR1 as SNHLY and CDR2 as FYNNEI. CDR3 length: 15 residues. V dropped 6 bases and J dropped 2 bases, with 16 bases sitting between them. The CDR3 sequence: CASRYRTLNNYGYTF. The CDR3 DNA reads TGTGCCAGCAGATATCGGACTCTAAACAACTATGGCTACACCTTC.

This clonotype was counted many times. The V and J genes are TRBV3-1 and TRBJ1-5; D gene ambiguous. This CDR3 region has 16 residues. CDR1 is LGHDT and CDR2 is YNNKEL in the germline V gene (reference sequence). The ends were cut back, 0 bases at V and 6 bases at J, with 15 bases in the middle. CDR3: CASSQDFGHQPQPQHF. In DNA form, the CDR3 reads TGTGCCAGCAGCCAAGATTTCGGGCACCAGCCTCAGCCCCAGCATTTT.